What follows describes a single T cell receptor beta chain. Its antigen remains unknown. The data originate from a study of cytomegalovirus exposure and HLA in healthy donors. Whole-study results and caveats: Further analysis, carried out later, found HLA-associated TCR beta chains more clonally expanded than equally common other chains. Per a prior analysis, the majority of TCR beta V segments were productive roughly 87% or roughly 30% of the time. One later analysis reportedly identified an Asian-associated ancestry cluster that showed fewer N-insertions than the approximately 600-donor mean. Overall, roughly 150 TCR beta chains were annotated as cytomegalovirus-associated.

The PCR ran on 60 Vbeta and 13 Jbeta primers. Some clones are missing from TCRdb's copy, which holds only in-frame ones; the method was immunoSEQ multiplex PCR. The repertoire consists of about 87,000 clones, with under 9% occurring once and the leading ten covering 2% to 2.5%. Input material: PBMCs. The sequence was collected from a man aged 50-59 years in good health and CMV-seronegative.

CDR3: CASSDSAGADTQYF. CDR3 nucleotide sequence: TGTGCCAGCAGTGACTCGGCAGGGGCAGATACGCAGTATTTT. The chain employs TRBV6-4 and TRBJ2-3; weak D call: TRBD1 (6 bases). Germline V gives CDR1 MRHNA, CDR2 SNTAGT. The CDR3 is 14 amino acids. The ends were cut back, 0 bases at V and 4 bases at J, with 8 bases in the middle.